Following are 5 T cell receptor beta chains from one sample sequenced in a study of read filtering for tumor transcriptome and immune sequencing. The library was built from roughly 400 ng RNA with molecular barcoded adaptors for alpha/delta and beta/gamma chains. Each CDR3 protein is one row after TCRdb ran MiXCR on the reads. Among roughly 67,000 distinct CDR3 sequences, roughly 20% were seen once, and the ten largest hold roughly 11%. Sequencing was done on a sample of a population of CD138-negative cells sorted from bone marrow. Every receptor here comes from a donor over 35 with multiple myeloma.

Many counts were recorded for this clonotype. V usage is TRBV14 and J usage is TRBJ2-1, with 9 positions matching TRBD2. This CDR3 region has 15 residues. CDR1 is SGHDN, CDR2 FVKESK, per germline. V shed 3 bases, J shed 8 bases, and the junction held 8 bases outside the gene matches. CDR3 loop: CASSHLLAGKDEQFF. CDR3 in DNA: TGTGCCAGCAGCCATCTTCTAGCGGGGAAGGATGAGCAGTTCTTC.

This clonotype showed up many times. The junction departs from the called germline gene at one end, perhaps through a read error. The chain is built from TRBV15 and TRBJ2-7, with D perhaps TRBD1 or TRBD2 (5 bases each). CDR1 is LNHNV and CDR2 is YYDKDF in the germline V gene (reference sequence). This CDR3 contains 17 residues. CDR3 DNA: TGTGCCACCAGCAGAGATATTCGGGCCCTCGGGGCCTACGAGCAGTATTTC. It encodes CATSRDIRALGAYEQYF.

This clonotype was recorded at least ten times. The chain joins TRBV10-3 to TRBJ2-6; the D is unclear. CDR3 length equals 16 residues. The germline V gene encodes CDR1 ENHRY and CDR2 SYGVKD. V gave up 9 bases and J gave up 0 bases, with 15 bases separating them. CDR3 in amino acids: CAIPGQALSGANVLTF. The CDR3 nucleotides are TGTGCCATTCCGGGCCAGGCCCTCTCTGGGGCCAACGTCCTGACTTTC.

This clonotype has just one count. The chain is built from TRBV2 and TRBJ2-7; D could derive from TRBD1 or TRBD2 (5 bases each). Germline V lookup: CDR1 SNHLY, CDR2 FYNNEI. Trimming shortened V by 11 bases and J by 3 bases, and 17 bases separated the two germline ends. CDR3 length equals 13 residues. Written as DNA, the CDR3 is TGTGCCTGTAAACGGGGCTATATCTACGAGCAGTACTTC. Translation gives CACKRGYIYEQYF.

This clonotype has at least ten counts. The chain is built from TRBV19 and TRBJ2-1, with D perhaps matching TRBD1 (6 bases). CDR3 length equals 14 residues. Germline V gene data show CDR1 as LNHDA and CDR2 as SQIVND (reference sequence). The V end was cut by 6 bases, the J end by 6 bases, with 15 bases between. The DNA for the CDR3 is TGTGCCAGTAGCTACCCTTCAGGGGTCAATGAGCAGTTCTTC. Translating it yields CASSYPSGVNEQFF.